This T cell receptor beta chain comes out of a study of T cell responses to AZD1222 COVID-19 vaccine. About this clone: Its antigen is still unknown.

The germline V and J ends were trimmed by 6 bases and 0 bases, with 6 bases remaining between them. This CDR3 spans 12 amino acids. Germline CDR1 reads MNHEY; CDR2 reads SMNVEV (reference sequence). Produced via immunoSEQ multiplex PCR; TCRdb's table is partial and in-frame only. Among approximately 150,000 clones, about nine tenths were seen once, and the ten largest hold approximately 3%. Study-level findings and limits: Receipt of two AZD1222 doses was followed by a rise in Spike-specific TCR breadth and depth. Nearly half of spike-specific TCRs reportedly target unmutated variant regions.

The specimen comprised peripheral blood, sampled 28 days after the second AZD1222 dose. The chain links TRBV27 to TRBJ2-7, with unresolved D. The sequence was collected from an adult who received the AZD1222 COVID-19 vaccine. DNA of the CDR3: TGTGCCAGCAGGAGTAGCTCCTACGAGCAGTACTTC. It is translated as CASRSSSYEQYF.